These T cell receptor beta chains were read from a single sample in a study of blood T cell repertoires in COVID-19. The assay was immunoSEQ multiplex PCR, and TCRdb's table has in-frame clones only and misses some. The table has hundreds of thousands of clones, more than 75% seen once; the top ten hold 2% to 2.5%. Sequenced material: PBMCs or T cells enriched from blood (not recorded which). These receptors all stem from a woman between 45 and 60 years old who had recovered from COVID-19. The CDR3 runs from the conserved cysteine through the conserved F or W. The D gene is left open where the match is weak. Only part of the rows carry a size: once, few, many, or a class if the clone is expanded.

length | J | V | size | D | DNA | CDR3
18 | TRBJ1-2 | TRBV2 | once | TRBD1 | TGTGCCAGCAGTGCCCTCGTCTCCTCGGGACAGAAAAACTATGGCTACACCTTC | CASSALVSSGQKNYGYTF
17 | TRBJ2-3 | TRBV15 | . | . | TGTGCCACCAGCAGAGGGGAGGCTAGTGTGAACACAGATACGCAGTATTTT | CATSRGEASVNTDTQYF
11 | TRBJ1-2 | TRBV14 | . | . | TGTGCCAGCAGCCAATGGGAGAGCTACACCTTC | CASSQWESYTF
14 | TRBJ2-5 | TRBV7-9 | . | TRBD2 | TGTGCCAGCAGCCCCTGGACTAGACAAGAGACCCAGTACTTC | CASSPWTRQETQYF
16 | TRBJ1-4 | TRBV27 | few | . | TGTGCCAGCAGTTTGAGGGCGGGGAGACCTAATGAAAAACTGTTTTTT | CASSLRAGRPNEKLFF
14 | TRBJ2-2 | TRBV29-1 | once | TRBD1 | TGCAGTGCGGGTCAGGGGGCGAACACCGGGGAGCTGTTTTTT | CSAGQGANTGELFF
17 | TRBJ2-5 | TRBV15 | . | TRBD2 | TGTGCCACCAGCAGAGGTACTAGCGGGAGGACAGGAGAGACCCAGTACTTC | CATSRGTSGRTGETQYF
19 | TRBJ1-3 | TRBV19 | . | . | TGTGCCAGTAGTATACGACAGGCGCCTGGATATCGATCTGGAAACACCATATATTTT | CASSIRQAPGYRSGNTIYF
18 | TRBJ2-6 | TRBV5-1 | once | TRBD2 | TGCGCCAGCAGCTTAACTAGCGGAGGCAGCTCTGGGGCCAACGTCCTGACTTTC | CASSLTSGGSSGANVLTF
16 | TRBJ2-2 | TRBV3-1/TRBV3-2 | once | TRBD2 | TGTGCCAGCAGCCGGACTAGCGGGAGTGGGACCGGGGAGCTGTTTTTT | CASSRTSGSGTGELFF
15 | TRBJ1-5 | TRBV5-6 | . | . | TGTGCCAGCAGACCTTGGGGCAGTCACAATCAGCCCCAGCATTTT | CASRPWGSHNQPQHF
16 | TRBJ1-3 | TRBV11-3 | once | TRBD1 | TGTGCCAGCAGCCACGGACAGGTCGACTCTGGAAACACCATATATTTT | CASSHGQVDSGNTIYF
11 | TRBJ2-3 | TRBV30 | . | . | TGTGCCTGGACCCTAGCGGATACGCAGTATTTT | CAWTLADTQYF
16 | TRBJ1-3 | TRBV11-2 | . | TRBD1 | TGTGCCAGCAGCTCTGGACAGGGTAGATCTGGAAACACCATATATTTT | CASSSGQGRSGNTIYF
18 | TRBJ1-4 | TRBV29-1 | . | . | TGCAGCGTTATGGGCCTCTTTCATCCTACCGCAACTAATGAAAAACTGTTTTTT | CSVMGLFHPTATNEKLFF
16 | TRBJ2-6 | TRBV27 | . | TRBD1 | TGTGCCACCCGGACAGGGCTGGTCTCTGGGGCCAACGTCCTGACTTTC | CATRTGLVSGANVLTF
14 | TRBJ2-5 | TRBV19 | . | . | TGTGCCAGTAGTACGCAGGGATACGGCGAGACCCAGTACTTC | CASSTQGYGETQYF
15 | TRBJ2-7 | TRBV6-5 | . | TRBD1 | TGTGCCAGCAGTTACTCGAATGACAGGGGTTACGAGCAGTACTTC | CASSYSNDRGYEQYF
14 | TRBJ2-3 | TRBV29-1 | . | TRBD2 | TGCAGCGCTTCACTAGCGGGAGGAACAGATACGCAGTATTTT | CSASLAGGTDTQYF
15 | TRBJ2-1 | TRBV5-4 | . | TRBD1 | TGTGCCAGCAGCTCGTATACAGGGGCTTACAATGAGCAGTTCTTC | CASSSYTGAYNEQFF
18 | TRBJ2-3 | TRBV3-1/TRBV3-2 | once | TRBD2 | TGTGCCAGCAGCCTCCCCAGGCCTAGCGGGGGGGCCATTTATACGCAGTATTTT | CASSLPRPSGGAIYTQYF
15 | TRBJ1-3 | TRBV19 | . | . | TGTGCCAGTAGTTTGTCGGGGGTTTTAAGGAACACCATATATTTT | CASSLSGVLRNTIYF
15 | TRBJ1-4 | TRBV27 | . | . | TGTGCCAGCAGTTTACGGGTGGGGAGAAATGAAAAACTGTTTTTT | CASSLRVGRNEKLFF
12 | TRBJ2-1 | TRBV7-2 | . | . | TGTGCCAGCAGCTTTAGCCGGAATGAGCAGTTCTTC | CASSFSRNEQFF
19 | TRBJ2-7 | TRBV7-9 | . | TRBD1 | TGTGCCAGCAGCTTAGGGGCCCGCAGCGACAGGGGACAACTCTACGAGCAGTACTTC | CASSLGARSDRGQLYEQYF
13 | TRBJ2-7 | TRBV6-5 | . | TRBD2 | TGTGCCAGCACGGGGGGAAACTCCTACGAGCAGTACTTC | CASTGGNSYEQYF
13 | TRBJ2-3 | TRBV7-2 | few | . | TGTGCCAGCAGCTCGTTGAGGGTCGATACGCAGTATTTT | CASSSLRVDTQYF
12 | TRBJ2-7 | TRBV24-1 | . | . | TGTGCCCCCATGAGGGATTCCTACGAGCAGTACTTC | CAPMRDSYEQYF
16 | TRBJ1-5 | TRBV2 | . | TRBD1 | TGTGCCAGCAGGGGCGGACAGGGGGCCGGTAATCAGCCCCAGCATTTT | CASRGGQGAGNQPQHF
16 | TRBJ2-5 | TRBV30 | . | TRBD1 | TGTGCCTGGGAGAGACAGGGGAGGCTGAGGCTAGAGACCCAGTACTTC | CAWERQGRLRLETQYF
16 | TRBJ2-1 | TRBV7-8 | . | . | TGTGCCAGCAGCTCAATTACCCAGGGGTTCAACAATGAGCAGTTCTTC | CASSSITQGFNNEQFF
13 | TRBJ1-2 | TRBV27 | . | . | TGTGCCAGCAGTTTATCTCCGAGGAGGGGCTACACCTTC | CASSLSPRRGYTF
15 | TRBJ1-5 | TRBV7-2 | . | . | TGTGCCAGCAGCTTATTTCAGGGCTCCCAAAGGGCCCAGCATTTT | CASSLFQGSQRAQHF
13 | TRBJ2-7 | TRBV12-3/TRBV12-4 | . | TRBD1 | TGTGCCAGCAGCGGACAGGGAATCTACGAGCAGTACTTC | CASSGQGIYEQYF
15 | TRBJ1-1 | TRBV7-9 | once | . | TGTGCCAGCAGCTTAGCGTTTAACATGAACACTGAAGCTTTCTTT | CASSLAFNMNTEAFF
15 | TRBJ2-3 | TRBV7-6 | once | TRBD2 | TGTGCCAGCAGCCGAACTAGCGGGGGATCAGATACGCAGTATTTT | CASSRTSGGSDTQYF
12 | TRBJ2-1 | TRBV18 | . | TRBD2 | TGTGCCAGCTCAACTAGCGGAAATGAGCAGTTCTTC | CASSTSGNEQFF
16 | TRBJ2-1 | TRBV14 | few | . | TGTGCCAGCAGCCAAGCACCCGGGGGAACCTACAATGAGCAGTTCTTC | CASSQAPGGTYNEQFF
15 | TRBJ1-2 | TRBV7-9 | . | TRBD1 | TGTGCCAGCAGTTCCCACGGGACAGCTTATTATGGCTACACCTTC | CASSSHGTAYYGYTF
13 | TRBJ1-2 | TRBV7-9 | . | TRBD1 | TGTGCCAGCAGCGACTGGACAGGCGCTGGCTACACCTTC | CASSDWTGAGYTF
13 | TRBJ1-6 | TRBV7-3 | . | . | TGTGCCAGCAGCTTAGCGGGGGAGTCACCCCTCCACTTT | CASSLAGESPLHF
13 | TRBJ1-1 | TRBV6-4 | . | . | TGTGCCAGCAGTGTACAGATGAACACTGAAGCTTTCTTT | CASSVQMNTEAFF
13 | TRBJ2-7 | TRBV30 | . | . | TGTGCCTGGAGTAGTTCAACATTCTACGAGCAGTACTTC | CAWSSSTFYEQYF
15 | TRBJ1-2 | TRBV18 | . | . | TGTGCCAGCTCACCCGCAGGGCAGGCTAACTATGGCTACACCTTC | CASSPAGQANYGYTF
13 | TRBJ2-5 | TRBV12-3/TRBV12-4 | . | . | TGTGCCAGCACGCCGACTAGACAAGAGACCCAGTACTTC | CASTPTRQETQYF
18 | TRBJ1-1 | TRBV7-2 | . | TRBD1 | TGTGCCAGCAGCTCCCGTTCCGGACAGGGGGCGGGTGGGTCTGAAGCTTTCTTT | CASSSRSGQGAGGSEAFF